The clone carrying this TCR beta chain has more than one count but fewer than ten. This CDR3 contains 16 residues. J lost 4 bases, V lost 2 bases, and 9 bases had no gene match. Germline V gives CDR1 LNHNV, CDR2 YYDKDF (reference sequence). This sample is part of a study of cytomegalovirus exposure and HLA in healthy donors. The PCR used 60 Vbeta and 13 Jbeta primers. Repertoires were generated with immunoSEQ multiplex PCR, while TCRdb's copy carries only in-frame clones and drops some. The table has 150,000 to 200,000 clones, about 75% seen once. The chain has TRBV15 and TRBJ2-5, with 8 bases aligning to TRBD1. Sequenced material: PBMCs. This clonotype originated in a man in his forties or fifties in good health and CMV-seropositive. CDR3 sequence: CATSRKDRGDRETQYF. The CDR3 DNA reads TGTGCCACCAGCAGAAAAGACAGGGGTGATCGAGAGACCCAGTACTTC.